A single sample gave rise to the 26 T cell receptor beta chains below, sequenced in a study of cytomegalovirus exposure and HLA in healthy donors. With 60 Vbeta and 13 Jbeta primers, the PCR was carried out. Method: immunoSEQ multiplex PCR; TCRdb's copy keeps in-frame clones and lacks some. The sample lists 150,000 to 200,000 clones, 76% occurring once. The sample taken for sequencing was PBMCs. These receptors were collected from a male donor in good health and CMV-seronegative.

The chain employs TRBV5-1 and TRBJ1-2, with TRBD1 matching 9 bases. This CDR3 is 15 amino acids long. CDR1 and CDR2 (germline): SGHRS, YFSETQ. The ends lost 6 bases at V and 6 bases at J; junction bases unmatched: 12. The CDR3 coding sequence is TGCGCCAGCACACTTCAGGGACAGGGAGTCAATGGCTACACCTTC. Protein sequence: CASTLQGQGVNGYTF.

CDR3 in amino acids: CASHLVGQNTEAFF. As DNA, the CDR3 is TGTGCCAGCCACTTAGTGGGGCAGAACACTGAAGCTTTCTTT. J is TRBJ1-1 and V is TRBV7-8; D is possibly TRBD1 (5 bases). V lost 8 bases and J 1 base, leaving 14 bases between the germline ends. The CDR3 has 14 residues. Germline CDR1 SGHVS, CDR2 FQNEAQ.

The chain is built from TRBV27 and TRBJ2-7, with 8 bases matching TRBD1. The V gene's germline CDR1 is MNHEY and CDR2 SMNVEV (reference sequence). With 3 bases clipped from V and 2 bases from J, the junction kept 15 bases outside the gene matches. This CDR3 region has 18 residues. The CDR3 DNA sequence: TGTGCCAGCAGTTTTCAAGGGTGGGGGACAGGAGCAGCCTACGAGCAGTACTTC. It is translated as CASSFQGWGTGAAYEQYF.

The chain couples TRBV5-1 to TRBJ1-2; D is uncertain. The CDR3 length is 15 residues. Trimming took off 4 bases at V and 0 bases at J, with 13 bases between the two ends. CDR1 is SGHRS and CDR2 is YFSETQ in the germline V gene. CDR3 nucleotide sequence: TGCGCCAGCAGCCTTTCGACACAGACTAACTATGGCTACACCTTC. Its protein is CASSLSTQTNYGYTF. The full variable domain, rest sourced from reference TRBV5-1 and TRBJ1-2, is KAGVTQTPRYLIKTRGQQVTLSCSPISGHRSVSWYQQTPGQGLQFLFEYFSETQRNKGNFPGRFSGRQFSNSRSEMNVSTLELGDSALYLCASSLSTQTNYGYTFGSGTRLTVV.

This clone was seen only once. The gene calls are TRBV28 and TRBJ1-5, with no clear D. CDR1 is MDHEN and CDR2 is SYDVKM in the germline V gene. Trimming removed 6 bases from V and 6 bases from J, with 18 bases in between. The CDR3 runs to 15 residues. CDR3 protein: CASSLPRRVTQPQHF. CDR3 DNA sequence: TGTGCCAGCAGCTTGCCTCGACGGGTAACTCAGCCCCAGCATTTT.

The V and J genes are TRBV19 and TRBJ2-3; 8 nucleotides match TRBD2. Germline V lookup: CDR1 LNHDA, CDR2 SQIVND (reference sequence). The CDR3 consists of 15 residues. V shed 3 bases and J 6 bases; nucleotides not matched to a gene: 8. CDR3 loop: CASSIHSGGSDTQYF. CDR3 DNA sequence: TGTGCCAGTAGTATCCACAGCGGGGGTTCGGATACGCAGTATTTT.

The V and J genes are TRBV5-4 and TRBJ2-6, with a possible D match to TRBD2 (6 bases). The CDR3 extends over 15 amino acids. Germline CDR1 reads SGHNT; CDR2 reads YYREEE (reference sequence). V lost 4 bases, J lost 2 bases, and 10 bases lay in between. CDR3: CASSPEGTGANVLTF. DNA for the CDR3: TGTGCCAGCAGCCCGGAGGGGACTGGGGCCAACGTCCTGACTTTC.

The rearrangement links TRBV6-1 to TRBJ2-1; 13 bases match TRBD2. From germline, CDR1 is MNHNS and CDR2 SASEGT. Trimming removed 1 base from V and 10 bases from J; junction bases left unmatched: 4. The CDR3 spans 15 residues. This CDR3 reads CASSEGTSGSFEQFF. The CDR3, as DNA: TGTGCCAGCAGTGAAGGGACTAGCGGGAGTTTCGAGCAGTTCTTC.

The J gene is TRBJ2-7, the V gene TRBV6-1; 11 positions agree with TRBD1. CDR1 and CDR2 from the germline V gene are MNHNS and SASEGT. This CDR3 contains 14 residues. Trimming cost V 8 bases and J 4 bases; bases outside gene matches: 7. The CDR3 loop is CASGDRDRGYEQYF. In DNA form, the CDR3 reads TGTGCCAGCGGCGACCGGGACAGGGGGTACGAGCAGTACTTC.

The chain carries TRBV7-2 and TRBJ1-4; 8 bases are shared with TRBD1. Germline assignment: CDR1 SGHTA and CDR2 FQGNSA. V lost 5 bases and J lost 8; bases outside the gene matches: 10. This CDR3 contains 15 residues. DNA for the CDR3: TGTGCCAGCAGCGTCTCAGGGGGCGCCGGGGAAAAACTGTTTTTT. Residues: CASSVSGGAGEKLFF.

This chain joins TRBV5-1 and TRBJ2-1, with TRBD2 matching 7 bases. The germline V gene has CDR1 SGHRS and CDR2 YFSETQ. After removal of 3 bases from V and 3 bases from J, the junction contained 9 bases not matched to a gene. This CDR3 region has 16 residues. CDR3 nucleotides: TGCGCCAGCAGCTCTAGGTCTTCGGGGGGCTACAATGAGCAGTTCTTC. Translation gives CASSSRSSGGYNEQFF.

The chain employs TRBV7-3 and TRBJ2-1; 7 positions match TRBD2. The CDR3 runs to 16 residues. Germline loops: CDR1 SGHTA, CDR2 FQGTGA. V shed 1 base, J shed 0 bases, and the junction held 3 bases outside the gene matches. CDR3 in DNA: TGTGCCAGCAGCTTAAACGCGGGAGACTCCTACAATGAGCAGTTCTTC. It yields the protein CASSLNAGDSYNEQFF.

The V and J genes are TRBV5-1 and TRBJ2-1; D might be TRBD2 (6 bases). CDR1 SGHRS and CDR2 YFSETQ come from the germline V gene. This CDR3 has 16 residues. V was pared by 0 bases and J by 2 bases, with 12 bases between. The CDR3 nucleotides are TGCGCCAGCAGCTTGGCGTCTAGCGCGCCCTACAATGAGCAGTTCTTC. As protein: CASSLASSAPYNEQFF.

The chain joins TRBV10-2 to TRBJ2-3; perhaps TRBD1 as D (5 bases). The CDR3 is 15 residues long. The germline V gene encodes CDR1 WSHSY and CDR2 SAAADI. Trimming pared 6 bases from V and 2 bases from J, leaving 15 bases between. The CDR3 nucleotides are TGCGCCAGCAGAACGACAGAGGTTTTCACAGATACGCAGTATTTT. It codes for CASRTTEVFTDTQYF.

The chain couples TRBV5-1 to TRBJ2-1; TRBD2 aligns across 16 bases. V shed 4 bases, J shed 1 base, and the junction held 8 bases outside the gene matches. Germline loops: CDR1 SGHRS, CDR2 YFSETQ. The CDR3 is 19 residues long. The chain's CDR3 is CASSKAGTSGGGSYNEQFF. The CDR3 DNA reads as TGCGCCAGCAGCAAGGCCGGGACTAGCGGGGGGGGATCCTACAATGAGCAGTTCTTC.

This clone has more than one count but fewer than ten. The V gene is TRBV9, the J gene TRBJ2-7; tentatively, D is TRBD1 (6 bases). Germline V CDR1 and CDR2: SGDLS, YYNGEE. Trimming removed 2 bases at V and 3 bases at J, with 15 bases between. CDR3 length: 15 amino acids. The CDR3 DNA follows: TGTGCCAGCAGCGTGGAGGACAGTCCTTTCTACGAGCAGTACTTC. Translating gives CASSVEDSPFYEQYF.

A single count supports this clone. The V gene is TRBV4-2, the J gene TRBJ2-7; 7 bases are shared with TRBD1. The length of the CDR3 is 14 residues. V dropped 1 base and J dropped 6; count of bases not matched to a gene: 6. The germline V gene encodes CDR1 LGHNA and CDR2 YNFKEQ. CDR3 protein: CASSQVGDRGEQYF. In nucleotides, the CDR3 is TGTGCCAGCAGCCAAGTGGGGGACAGAGGCGAGCAGTACTTC.

This clone was found a few times. The chain joins TRBV7-2 to TRBJ1-5, with D possibly TRBD1 on 5 matching bases. The ends were cut back, 2 bases at V and 8 bases at J, with 19 bases in the middle. CDR3 length: 16 amino acids. Germline V CDR1 and CDR2: SGHTA, FQGNSA. The CDR3 nucleotides are TGTGCCAGCAGCTTAATCCCCGGGGCCGGGGGAAAGCCCCAGCATTTT. Translation: CASSLIPGAGGKPQHF.

The chain employs TRBV5-1 and TRBJ1-5; 8 nucleotides match TRBD1. The germline V gene has CDR1 SGHRS and CDR2 YFSETQ. The CDR3 extends over 13 amino acids. J lost 6 bases, V lost 2 bases, and 1 base had no gene match. CDR3 DNA sequence: TGCGCCAGCAGCTTCGGGACAGGTCAGCCCCAGCATTTT. It yields the protein CASSFGTGQPQHF. Full variable domain (outside the CDR3, taken from reference TRBV5-1 and TRBJ1-5): KAGVTQTPRYLIKTRGQQVTLSCSPISGHRSVSWYQQTPGQGLQFLFEYFSETQRNKGNFPGRFSGRQFSNSRSEMNVSTLELGDSALYLCASSFGTGQPQHFGDGTRLSIL.

CDR3 in amino acids: CASSEILIRGRVYNEQFF. The DNA for the CDR3 is TGTGCCAGCAGCGAAATTTTGATCAGGGGGCGCGTCTACAATGAGCAGTTCTTC. This chain uses TRBV14 with TRBJ2-1, with 8 nucleotides matching TRBD1. The CDR3 length is 18 residues. V was clipped by 5 bases and J by 3 bases; unmatched bases: 15. Germline CDR1 reads SGHDN; CDR2 reads FVKESK.

The chain is built from TRBV28 and TRBJ2-1, with 8 nucleotides matching TRBD2. Germline CDR1 MDHEN, CDR2 SYDVKM. The length of the CDR3 is 18 residues. The V segment lost 5 bases and the J segment 4 bases; nucleotides outside the gene matches: 16. Written as DNA, the CDR3 is TGTGCCAGCAGTCTCCAGGCCCGACTGCTAGCGGGTTACAATGAGCAGTTCTTC. Residues: CASSLQARLLAGYNEQFF.

The chain is built from TRBV19 and TRBJ1-1, with 8 bases matching TRBD1. The CDR3 is made up of 13 amino acids. Trimming removed 6 bases from V and 5 bases from J; junction bases left unmatched: 5. The germline gives CDR1 LNHDA, CDR2 SQIVND (reference sequence). CDR3 coding DNA: TGTGCCAGTAGGCGACAGGGGAGAACTGAAGCTTTCTTT. Protein: CASRRQGRTEAFF.

The rearrangement joins TRBV19 to TRBJ1-5; 9 bases map to TRBD1. The ends lost 4 bases at V and 7 bases at J; junction bases unmatched: 8. The CDR3 sequence is 15 residues long. Germline CDR1 and CDR2: LNHDA and SQIVND (reference sequence). The CDR3 reads CASSNTGTGYQPQHF. Here the CDR3 DNA reads TGTGCCAGTAGTAATACCGGGACAGGGTACCAGCCCCAGCATTTT.

This rearrangement joins TRBV5-1 to TRBJ2-3; TRBD1 matches at 7 bases. The CDR3 has 14 residues. From germline, CDR1 is SGHRS and CDR2 YFSETQ. Unmatched junction bases numbered 6, after V lost 4 bases and J lost 4 bases. The DNA for the CDR3 is TGCGCCAGCAGCGCGACAGGGTCCCCAGATACGCAGTATTTT. It encodes CASSATGSPDTQYF.

The chain uses TRBV7-3 and TRBJ2-2, with a possible D match to TRBD1 (6 bases). Trimming cost V 5 bases and J 4 bases, with 17 bases left between them. The CDR3 extends over 16 amino acids. Germline V gene lookup returns CDR1 SGHTA and CDR2 FQGTGA. The CDR3 region is CASSLQTGRLTGELFF. The CDR3 coding sequence is TGTGCCAGCAGCCTACAGACAGGTCGACTCACCGGGGAGCTGTTTTTT.

This rearrangement joins TRBV15 to TRBJ2-5; 12 bases map to TRBD2. V trimming: 6 bases; J trimming: 1 base; junction bases outside the gene matches: 3. The germline V gene has CDR1 LNHNV and CDR2 YYDKDF (reference sequence). The CDR3 has 15 residues. The CDR3 region has the DNA TGTGCCACCAGGACGACTAGCGGGGGCCAAGAGACCCAGTACTTC. Its translation is CATRTTSGGQETQYF.